Below, 25 T cell receptor beta chains from the same sample are listed, as sequenced in a study of a mutant IDH1 vaccine in newly diagnosed glioma. Antigens for these TCRs are unknown. As to time point: week 23, last vaccination. Alongside topical imiquimod, each dose of vaccine comprised 300 ug of mutant IDH1 20-mer peptide. Sequencing was performed with immunoSEQ multiplex PCR; in TCRdb, only in-frame clones are kept and a portion is missing. The sample holds about 65,000 clones, roughly 85% seen once. The source material was PBMCs, sampled from a glioma patient whose treatment included an IDH1 peptide vaccine. The receptors shown here come from a man aged 25 to 40 with glioma.

This clone has just a few counts. The genes are TRBV7-2 and TRBJ2-1, with D perhaps matching TRBD2 (6 bases). Germline assignment: CDR1 SGHTA and CDR2 FQGNSA. This CDR3 has 13 amino acids. V lost 5 bases to trimming and J lost 10 bases, with 15 bases between them. The CDR3 DNA follows: TGTGCCAGCAGCCCCTACCTAGCGAGGGAGCAGTTCTTC. This gives the protein CASSPYLAREQFF.

This chain uses TRBV7-8 with TRBJ1-2; 7 nucleotides line up with TRBD1. With 5 bases clipped from V and 0 bases from J, the junction kept 9 bases outside the gene matches. CDR1 and CDR2 from the germline V gene are SGHVS and FQNEAQ. The CDR3 length is 16 residues. The CDR3 reads CASSRDSRVTNYGYTF. In DNA form, the CDR3 reads TGTGCCAGCAGCCGGGACAGCCGGGTAACTAACTATGGCTACACCTTC.

The chain couples TRBV6-1 to TRBJ1-1; D remains unclear. This CDR3 is 11 amino acids long. Germline V gene sequence: CDR1 MNHNS, CDR2 SASEGT. Trimming shortened V by 4 bases and J by 7 bases, and 7 bases separated the two germline ends. The CDR3 spells CASSALNEAFF. The CDR3 region has the DNA TGTGCCAGCAGTGCGCTCAATGAAGCTTTCTTT.

The rearrangement links TRBV19 to TRBJ1-1; D is unresolved. Trimming removed 4 bases from V and 1 base from J, with 10 bases in between. CDR3 length equals 14 residues. Germline-derived CDR1 and CDR2 are LNHDA and SQIVND (reference sequence). The CDR3 sequence is CASSKEEGNTEAFF. The DNA of the CDR3 is TGTGCCAGTAGTAAAGAAGAAGGGAACACTGAAGCTTTCTTT.

This sequence joins TRBV11-2 and TRBJ2-3; weak D call: TRBD2 (7 bases). CDR1 and CDR2 (germline): SGHAT, FQNNGV. There are 15 residues in the CDR3. V lost 3 bases and J 5 bases, leaving 15 bases between the germline ends. The CDR3 coding sequence is TGTGCCAGCAGCTTGTGGGGGGGGGCAGGAGATACGCAGTATTTT. As protein: CASSLWGGAGDTQYF.

This clone was observed a few times. Different DNA sequences within this sample yield the same CDR3. This chain links TRBV2 with TRBJ1-1; 9 bases map to TRBD1. Trimming took 8 bases from V and 1 from J; bases not matched to a gene: 2. Germline V gene lookup returns CDR1 SNHLY and CDR2 FYNNEI. CDR3 size: 13 residues. The DNA of the CDR3 is TGTGCCAGCCGGGACAGGGAGAACACTGAAGCTTTCTTT. It specifies CASRDRENTEAFF.

In this sample, this clone turned up once. The rearrangement uses TRBV5-4 and TRBJ1-5; the D is unclear. The length of the CDR3 is 12 residues. Germline V gene data show CDR1 as SGHNT and CDR2 as YYREEE (reference sequence). Trimming took 0 bases from V and 6 from J, leaving 4 bases between them. The CDR3: CASSLDLQPQHF. The CDR3 bases are TGTGCCAGCAGCTTGGATCTTCAGCCCCAGCATTTT. Supplemented by reference TRBV5-4 and TRBJ1-5, the full variable domain reads ETGVTQSPTHLIKTRGQQVTLRCSSQSGHNTVSWYQQALGQGPQFIFQYYREEENGRGNFPPRFSGLQFPNYSSELNVNALELDDSALYLCASSLDLQPQHFGDGTRLSIL.

The genes are TRBV6-1 and TRBJ1-3; maybe TRBD1 (5 bases). CDR1 is MNHNS and CDR2 is SASEGT in the germline V gene. V was cut by 1 base and J by 2 bases, with 15 bases left in between. The CDR3 loop spans 17 amino acids. The CDR3: CASSEGALDSTGNTIYF. The CDR3 coding sequence is TGTGCCAGCAGTGAAGGGGCCCTTGACAGCACTGGAAACACCATATATTTT.

This sequence joins TRBV18 and TRBJ1-2, with 8 bases fitting TRBD1. CDR3 length equals 14 residues. Germline CDR1 KGHSH, CDR2 LQKENI. Trimming cost V 2 bases and J 3 bases; bases outside gene matches: 2. The CDR3 sequence is CASSPVTGDYGYTF. The CDR3 nucleotides read TGTGCCAGCTCACCAGTGACAGGGGACTATGGCTACACCTTC.

The J gene is TRBJ2-2, the V gene TRBV10-3; 9 nucleotides align to TRBD1. V shed 10 bases, J shed 5 bases, and the junction held 11 bases outside the gene matches. The V gene's germline CDR1 is ENHRY and CDR2 SYGVKD. The CDR3 has 15 residues. The chain's CDR3 is CATGGQGRGTGELFF. DNA of the CDR3: TGTGCCACCGGGGGACAGGGCCGAGGGACCGGGGAGCTGTTTTTT.

This clone was observed a handful of times. V usage is TRBV4-1 and J usage is TRBJ1-1; 8 bases are shared with TRBD1. Germline V gives CDR1 MGHRA, CDR2 YSYEKL. The length of the CDR3 is 15 residues. Trimming at V came to 2 bases and at J to 0 bases, leaving 2 bases not matched to a gene. CDR3 nucleotides: TGCGCCAGCAGCCAAAAGGGACAGGTGAACACTGAAGCTTTCTTT. Residues: CASSQKGQVNTEAFF.

This chain joins TRBV18 and TRBJ2-1; 13 bases line up with TRBD2. Trimming removed 3 bases from V and 4 bases from J; junction bases left unmatched: 6. The CDR3 spans 17 residues. In germline, CDR1 is KGHSH, CDR2 LQKENI. The CDR3 here is CASSPRTSGGPYNEQFF. CDR3 in DNA: TGTGCCAGCTCACCGAGGACTAGCGGGGGCCCTTACAATGAGCAGTTCTTC.

This clone was picked up one time. The chain recombines TRBV30 with TRBJ2-1; perhaps TRBD2 as D (7 bases). This CDR3 contains 14 residues. Germline V lookup: CDR1 GTSNPN, CDR2 SVGIG (reference sequence). V lost 0 bases and J 8 bases, leaving 14 bases between the germline ends. In DNA form, the CDR3 reads TGTGCCTGGAGTGTAGGGGGGGTTACATATGAGCAGTTCTTC. It translates to CAWSVGGVTYEQFF.

The rearrangement uses TRBV19 and TRBJ1-1, with 9 nucleotides matching TRBD1. The length of the CDR3 is 15 residues. The V gene end was trimmed by 6 bases and the J gene end by 5 bases; junction bases not matched to a gene: 10. From germline, CDR1 is LNHDA and CDR2 SQIVND (reference sequence). The CDR3 reads CASRPTGGYGTEAFF. The CDR3 DNA is TGTGCCAGTAGGCCAACAGGGGGCTATGGTACTGAAGCTTTCTTT.

This clone has a single count. V gene TRBV9 combines with J gene TRBJ1-4; D gene unclear. Trimming pared 1 base from V and 1 base from J, leaving 5 bases between. The CDR3 is made up of 14 amino acids. Germline V gene lookup returns CDR1 SGDLS and CDR2 YYNGEE. CDR3 DNA sequence: TGTGCCAGCAGCGTAATGGTAACTAATGAAAAACTGTTTTTT. Protein sequence: CASSVMVTNEKLFF.

The rearrangement joins TRBV11-2 to TRBJ2-3; no clear D. Germline V gene sequence: CDR1 SGHAT, CDR2 FQNNGV. The CDR3 length is 16 residues. V shed 2 bases and J shed 0 bases, with 12 bases lying between them. The CDR3 spells CASSLLSGSSTDTQYF. The CDR3 coding sequence is TGTGCCAGCAGCTTATTATCCGGGTCTAGCACAGATACGCAGTATTTT. The full variable domain, in which reference TRBV11-2 and TRBJ2-3 provide the parts outside the CDR3, is EAGVAQSPRYKIIEKRQSVAFWCNPISGHATLYWYQQILGQGPKLLIQFQNNGVVDDSQLPKDRFSAERLKGVDSTLKIQPAKLEDSAVYLCASSLLSGSSTDTQYFGPGTRLTVL.

The CDR3 coding sequence is TGTGCCAGCAGCCCCCGGCCCTTAGAAAATAGCGAGCAGTACTTC. It specifies CASSPRPLENSEQYF. The chain carries TRBV6-6 and TRBJ2-7; D call uncertain. The CDR3 is 15 amino acids. CDR1 and CDR2 from the germline V gene are MNHNY and SVGAGI (reference sequence). V was cut by 6 bases and J by 6 bases, with 21 bases left in between.

V usage is TRBV9 and J usage is TRBJ2-1, with 12 bases fitting TRBD1. Trimming took 3 bases from V and 1 from J; bases not matched to a gene: 23. The CDR3 length is 23 residues. The germline gives CDR1 SGDLS, CDR2 YYNGEE. CDR3 DNA sequence: TGTGCCAGCAGCGCCCCGGGACAGGGGGCTCGGGGGAAACGTTCCGTATCCTACAATGAGCAGTTCTTC. It translates to CASSAPGQGARGKRSVSYNEQFF.

The J gene is TRBJ2-7, the V gene TRBV23-1; D is ambiguous. TRBV23-1 is identified as an open reading frame with a role that is uncertain. CDR3 length equals 17 residues. The V gene lost 3 bases and the J gene lost 0 bases, with 18 bases spanning the gap. CDR3 sequence reads: CASSQPRYSTLSYEQYF. The CDR3 DNA reads TGCGCCAGCAGTCAGCCGAGGTACAGCACTCTCTCCTACGAGCAGTACTTC.

This chain joins TRBV7-9 and TRBJ2-3, with unresolved D. This CDR3 is 15 amino acids long. V lost 0 bases to trimming and J lost 2 bases, with 9 bases between them. The germline CDR1 and CDR2 sequences are SEHNR and FQNEAQ (reference sequence). The CDR3: CASSLAEVTTDTQYF. Written as DNA, the CDR3 is TGTGCCAGCAGCTTAGCTGAGGTCACCACAGATACGCAGTATTTT.

The chain employs TRBV6-1 and TRBJ2-3; D uncertain. This CDR3 region has 14 residues. V lost 4 bases, J lost 7 bases, and 15 bases lay in between. Germline assignment: CDR1 MNHNS and CDR2 SASEGT. CDR3 sequence (DNA): TGTGCCAGCAGTGGTGGTTATGGGTCAAATACGCAGTATTTT. Translating gives CASSGGYGSNTQYF.

J is TRBJ1-2 and V is TRBV29-1, with D possibly being TRBD1 (6 bases). Trimming shortened V by 5 bases and J by 8 bases, and 24 bases separated the two germline ends. Germline V CDR1 and CDR2: SQVTM, ANQGSEA. The length of the CDR3 is 15 residues. The CDR3 DNA reads as TGCAGCGTTCCTCACGGAGGGGGGGCAGCTGAGGGCTACACCTTC. Translation gives CSVPHGGGAAEGYTF.

The rearrangement joins TRBV7-9 to TRBJ2-3; no clear D gene. V lost 2 bases to trimming and J lost 0 bases, with 12 bases between them. The CDR3 is 16 amino acids. The germline gives CDR1 SEHNR, CDR2 FQNEAQ (reference sequence). The CDR3 coding sequence is TGTGCCAGCAGCTTAAATACTTTTACTAGCACAGATACGCAGTATTTT. This codes for CASSLNTFTSTDTQYF.

The rearrangement uses TRBV29-1 and TRBJ1-4; D gene ambiguous. The CDR3 is 13 amino acids. CDR1 SQVTM and CDR2 ANQGSEA come from the germline V gene. Trimming pared 0 bases from V and 6 bases from J, leaving 8 bases between. DNA for the CDR3: TGCAGCGTTGAAGATAGAAGCTATGAAAAACTGTTTTTT. Its translation: CSVEDRSYEKLFF.

The rearrangement uses TRBV2 and TRBJ1-3, with 7 bases identical to TRBD1. Germline trimming cut 5 bases from V and 5 bases from J; bases unmatched to any gene: 6. The CDR3 spans 14 residues. Germline-derived CDR1 and CDR2 are SNHLY and FYNNEI. CDR3 loop: CASSRQGGRNTIYF. CDR3 DNA: TGTGCCAGCAGTCGACAGGGTGGGAGAAACACCATATATTTT. The variable domain in full, completed from reference TRBV2 and TRBJ1-3, reads EPEVTQTPSHQVTQMGQEVILRCVPISNHLYFYWYRQILGQKVEFLVSFYNNEISEKSEIFDDQFSVERPDGSNFTLKIRSTKLEDSAMYFCASSRQGGRNTIYFGEGSWLTVV.